A selection of T cell receptor beta chains follows, all from one sample in a study of T cells after yellow fever vaccination. Each CDR3 protein is one row after TCRdb ran MiXCR on the 5' RACE reads. The data show 200,000 to 300,000 distinct CDR3 sequences, 10% to 15% seen once. The starting material was CD4+ T cells sorted from PBMCs, obtained 45 days after the yellow fever booster vaccination. The receptor set was obtained from a man aged 25 to 40 who received the YFV17D yellow fever vaccine. Both conserved end residues are part of each CDR3. Clone size is given for some rows only: seen once, a few or many times, or a class if the clone is expanded.

J	size	V	CDR3
TRBJ2-3	-	TRBV20-1	CSASGAGLRGDTQYF
TRBJ2-5	few	TRBV20-1	CSATQEGHETQYF
TRBJ2-2	-	TRBV6-4	CASRERTRTGELFF
TRBJ2-1	many	TRBV10-1	CASSGDLNEQFF
TRBJ2-7	few	TRBV7-2	CASSAAQTGNLGEQYF
TRBJ2-1	many	TRBV5-6	CASSLFRSSISYNEQFF
TRBJ2-7	-	TRBV28	CASRRTLLHREQYF
TRBJ2-1	few	TRBV5-1	CASSSVLAGSSSYNEQFF
TRBJ2-7	few	TRBV29-1	CSVTSGRAFGEQYF
TRBJ2-7	-	TRBV5-1	CASSSFTGKAEQYF
TRBJ2-5	-	TRBV20-1	CSASDSGLQETHYF
TRBJ2-7	-	TRBV5-1	CASSLARRLDEQYF
TRBJ2-7	few	TRBV6-2/TRBV6-3	CASRAAGGSYEQYF
TRBJ2-1	-	TRBV19	CASSGGTSEGEQFF
TRBJ2-1	few	TRBV28	CASRSVGTYNEQFF
TRBJ2-1	-	TRBV5-5	CASTEGRLAGVHEQFF
TRBJ2-3	few	TRBV30	CAWSVGGSTDTQYF
TRBJ2-1	few	TRBV15	CATSSDTTSGSNEQFF
TRBJ2-7	-	TRBV5-5	CASSLVVGRKFYEQYF
TRBJ2-5	few	TRBV28	CASRGETFIQARDTQYF
TRBJ2-3	-	TRBV20-1	CSASRGGTDTQYF
TRBJ2-1	many	TRBV12-3/TRBV12-4	CASSLGGHNEQFF
TRBJ2-7	few	TRBV28	CASRGVGVPEQYF
TRBJ2-4	-	TRBV18	CASSLLAGGPRAKNIQYF
TRBJ2-3	-	TRBV12-3/TRBV12-4	CASSFRRGTGSTDTQYF
TRBJ2-2	-	TRBV6-2/TRBV6-3	CASSYEGTTGELFF
TRBJ2-1	-	TRBV7-2	CASSSSSGGYNEQFF
TRBJ2-5	-	TRBV12-2	CASRYRQSTGTQYF
TRBJ2-7	few	TRBV6-5	CASSSGSVNEQYF
TRBJ1-2	-	TRBV5-5	CASSPSALEGGYTF
TRBJ1-5	-	TRBV7-2	CASSLWTGGDQPQHF
TRBJ2-3	few	TRBV7-2	CASSIGLFTDTQYF
TRBJ2-3	few	TRBV2	CASRTSVSTDTQYF
TRBJ2-1	many	TRBV20-1	CSARPGDNEQFF
TRBJ2-7	few	TRBV27	CASSLASGLYEQYF
TRBJ2-1	-	TRBV9	CASSVGTSGNYEQFF
TRBJ2-5	-	TRBV7-2	CASSPEPLRETQYF
TRBJ2-1	-	TRBV11-1	CASSLASGREREQFF
TRBJ2-7	few	TRBV5-1	CASSSLPGGHEQYF
TRBJ2-1	many	TRBV27	CASSLAGGLYNEQFF
TRBJ2-3	few	TRBV10-3	CAISEGDRWLYF
TRBJ2-4	few	TRBV29-1	CSGLEGKNIQYF
TRBJ2-7	few	TRBV5-1	CASFRDRASYEQYF
TRBJ2-1	few	TRBV5-1	CASSPQRGGSNEQFF
TRBJ2-2	few	TRBV4-3	CASSQAAGGTGELFF
TRBJ2-1	few	TRBV18	CASSPKTLAGLGEQFF
TRBJ1-2	-	TRBV28	CASSLGTGVGGYTF
TRBJ1-5	few	TRBV3-1	CASSQASGNQPQHF
TRBJ1-2	many	TRBV29-1	CSARANYGYTF
TRBJ2-5	-	TRBV6-2/TRBV6-3	CASSSTSGGGETQYF
TRBJ2-7	few	TRBV30	CAWSSRNSYEQYF
TRBJ2-3	few	TRBV7-2	CASSLGIRQYF
TRBJ2-1	many	TRBV7-2	CASIRLAGHNEQFF
TRBJ2-3	many	TRBV4-3	CASSQAQGRFTDTQYF
TRBJ2-7	few	TRBV12-3/TRBV12-4	CASSRDGYYEQYF